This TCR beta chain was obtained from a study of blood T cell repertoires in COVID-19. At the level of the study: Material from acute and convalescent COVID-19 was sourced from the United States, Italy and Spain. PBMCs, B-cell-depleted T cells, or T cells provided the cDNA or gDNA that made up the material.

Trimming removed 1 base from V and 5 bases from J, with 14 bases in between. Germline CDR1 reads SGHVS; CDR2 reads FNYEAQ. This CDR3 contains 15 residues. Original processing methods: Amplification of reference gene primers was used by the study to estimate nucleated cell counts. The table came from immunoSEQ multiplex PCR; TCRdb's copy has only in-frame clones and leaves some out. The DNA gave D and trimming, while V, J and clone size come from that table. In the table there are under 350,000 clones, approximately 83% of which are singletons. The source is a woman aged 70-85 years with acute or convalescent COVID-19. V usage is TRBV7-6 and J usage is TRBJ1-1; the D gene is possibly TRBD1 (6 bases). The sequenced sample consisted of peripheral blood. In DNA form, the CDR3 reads TGTGCCAGCAGCTTAGATCTAGGGGGAGGGACTGAAGCTTTCTTT. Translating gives CASSLDLGGGTEAFF.